Listed below are T cell receptor beta chains from one sample, sequenced in a study of cytomegalovirus exposure and HLA in healthy donors. Produced via immunoSEQ multiplex PCR; TCRdb's table is partial and in-frame only. The sample carries 180,000 or so clones, 8.5% to 10% recorded once. Sequencing was done on a sample of PBMCs. The receptors come from a woman aged 25 to 39 in good health and CMV-seropositive. The CDR3 runs from the conserved cysteine through the conserved F or W. A D gene is named only where the DNA matches it firmly. Size is omitted from some rows. Given values are once, few, many or a class for expanded clones.

size: NA; J: TRBJ2-7; D: NA; V: TRBV7-2; DNA: TGTGCCAGCAGCTTTGGGCCCGGTCCCTCCTACGAGCAGTACTTC; CDR3: CASSFGPGPSYEQYF
size: few; J: TRBJ1-1; D: NA; V: TRBV27; DNA: TGTGCCAGCAAGGCTTACCAAGGGGACATGAACACTGAAGCTTTCTTT; CDR3: CASKAYQGDMNTEAFF
size: NA; J: TRBJ2-7; D: TRBD1; V: TRBV5-1; DNA: TGCGCCAGCAGCGGTTCCTGGGACAGATACTACGAGCAGTACTTC; CDR3: CASSGSWDRYYEQYF
size: NA; J: TRBJ2-1; D: NA; V: TRBV19; DNA: TGTGCCAGTAGTTTATTAAAAGGCGGGGAGCAGTTCTTC; CDR3: CASSLLKGGEQFF
size: few; J: TRBJ1-2; D: NA; V: TRBV7-2; DNA: TGTGCCAGCAGCTTAGGACGGGATTCCTATGGCTACACCTTC; CDR3: CASSLGRDSYGYTF
size: NA; J: TRBJ1-2; D: NA; V: TRBV30; DNA: TGTGCCTGGAGTGGAGGGGGTGGCTACACCTTC; CDR3: CAWSGGGGYTF
size: NA; J: TRBJ2-1; D: NA; V: TRBV7-2; DNA: TGTGCCAGCAGCTTAGCCTCAGGGTACAATGAGCAGTTCTTC; CDR3: CASSLASGYNEQFF
size: NA; J: TRBJ2-7; D: TRBD2; V: TRBV10-3; DNA: TGTGCCATCAGCGACTTTGGACTAGCGGGAGAGTTAATCCACGAGCAGTACTTC; CDR3: CAISDFGLAGELIHEQYF
size: NA; J: TRBJ2-2; D: NA; V: TRBV19; DNA: TGTGCCAGTAGCCCCGGAGGGAGTTACACCGGGGAGCTGTTTTTT; CDR3: CASSPGGSYTGELFF
size: NA; J: TRBJ2-7; D: NA; V: TRBV30; DNA: TGTGCCTGGACTCTAGGTGGATCGTCCCGCTACGAGCAGTACTTC; CDR3: CAWTLGGSSRYEQYF
size: NA; J: TRBJ1-1; D: TRBD1; V: TRBV5-5; DNA: TGTGCCAGCAGTTCAGTACAGGGGGCTGAAGCTTTCTTT; CDR3: CASSSVQGAEAFF
size: few; J: TRBJ1-5; D: TRBD1; V: TRBV18; DNA: TGTGCCAGCTCACCTGGATGGGACAGGGCGGGCGATCAGCCCCAGCATTTT; CDR3: CASSPGWDRAGDQPQHF
size: few; J: TRBJ2-1; D: TRBD2; V: TRBV2; DNA: TGTGCCAGCAGTGAAAGAGCTTTGGGAGGGGCGGGAGCTCTGTTCTTC; CDR3: CASSERALGGAGALFF
size: few; J: TRBJ2-1; D: TRBD1; V: TRBV19; DNA: TGTGCCAGTAGTACGGACAGGGGCGCAACCAATGAGCAGTTCTTC; CDR3: CASSTDRGATNEQFF
size: NA; J: TRBJ2-3; D: NA; V: TRBV30; DNA: TGTGCCTGGAGTGGGTATCGCCGGGGAGATACGCAGTATTTT; CDR3: CAWSGYRRGDTQYF
size: NA; J: TRBJ2-2; D: NA; V: TRBV7-9; DNA: TGTGCCAGCAGAGGGACTGCGAACACCGGGGAGCTGTTTTTT; CDR3: CASRGTANTGELFF